The following is a TCR beta chain sequence with its context. Some clones are missing from TCRdb's copy, which holds only in-frame ones; the method was immunoSEQ multiplex PCR. The sample lists about 140,000 clones; approximately 93% were seen once. The entry originates in a study of T cell responses to AZD1222 COVID-19 vaccine. With 4 bases removed from V and 2 bases from J, the gap between germline ends came to 13 bases. The germline V gene encodes CDR1 SGHRS and CDR2 YFSETQ. The CDR3 has 15 residues. This sequence originates from an adult who had recovered from COVID-19. The rearrangement uses TRBV5-1 and TRBJ2-1; the D gene is possibly TRBD1 (6 bases). The source material was peripheral blood, sampled after recovery from COVID-19. The CDR3 DNA reads TGCGCCAGCAGCAGCGGACAGCAAACCTACAATGAGCAGTTCTTC. It specifies CASSSGQQTYNEQFF.